This T cell receptor beta chain was identified during a study of CD8 T cells in ankylosing spondylitis. Study-wide results and caveats: Reports of some motif variants in reactive arthritis synovial fluid and blood predate this one. Within peripheral blood, clones linked to disease were CD8+ and relatively rare. About 8 highly homologous variants made up a TCR beta motif, and this motif appeared characteristic of ankylosing spondylitis blood. The study looked at matched synovial fluid samples from ankylosing spondylitis patients. Disease-linked clones were reported to be significantly enriched there.

As regards this clonotype: The target antigen is unknown.

V gave up 6 bases and J gave up 2 bases, with 20 bases separating them. This CDR3 has 17 amino acids. Per the germline V gene, CDR1 is SEHNR and CDR2 is FQNEAQ (reference sequence). Using quantitative 5'-RACE with molecular barcodes, the authors made TCR beta libraries. TCRdb processed the 5' RACE reads anew with MiXCR; each CDR3 protein has one entry. The repertoire holds about 750,000 distinct CDR3 sequences, around 20% seen once, with 19% in the top ten. The chain recombines TRBV7-9 with TRBJ2-4; the D gene is possibly TRBD2 (6 bases). The sequence was obtained from a male donor with ankylosing spondylitis. What was sequenced was blood, either unsorted or a sorted T cell fraction (not recorded which). This CDR3 reads CASSPPTGRGTKNIQYF. In nucleotides, the CDR3 is TGTGCCAGCAGTCCACCCACCGGACGGGGGACCAAAAACATTCAGTACTTC. Full variable domain (missing parts from reference TRBV7-9 and TRBJ2-4): DTGVSQNPRHKITKRGQNVTFRCDPISEHNRLYWYRQTLGQGPEFLTYFQNEAQLEKSRLLSDRFSAERPKGSFSTLEIQRTEQGDSAMYLCASSPPTGRGTKNIQYFGAGTRLSVL.